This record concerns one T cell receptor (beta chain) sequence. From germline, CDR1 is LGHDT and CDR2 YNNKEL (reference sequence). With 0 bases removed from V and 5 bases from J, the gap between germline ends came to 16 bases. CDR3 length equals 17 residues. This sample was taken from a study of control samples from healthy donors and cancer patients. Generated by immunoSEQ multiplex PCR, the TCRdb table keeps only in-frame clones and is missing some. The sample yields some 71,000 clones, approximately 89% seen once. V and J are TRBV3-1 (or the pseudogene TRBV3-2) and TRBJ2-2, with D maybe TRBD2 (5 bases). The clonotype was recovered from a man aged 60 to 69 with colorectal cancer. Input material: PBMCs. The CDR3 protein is CASSQEGTRLKTGELFF. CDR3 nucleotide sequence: TGTGCCAGCAGCCAAGAGGGCACTAGGTTAAAAACCGGGGAGCTGTTTTTT.